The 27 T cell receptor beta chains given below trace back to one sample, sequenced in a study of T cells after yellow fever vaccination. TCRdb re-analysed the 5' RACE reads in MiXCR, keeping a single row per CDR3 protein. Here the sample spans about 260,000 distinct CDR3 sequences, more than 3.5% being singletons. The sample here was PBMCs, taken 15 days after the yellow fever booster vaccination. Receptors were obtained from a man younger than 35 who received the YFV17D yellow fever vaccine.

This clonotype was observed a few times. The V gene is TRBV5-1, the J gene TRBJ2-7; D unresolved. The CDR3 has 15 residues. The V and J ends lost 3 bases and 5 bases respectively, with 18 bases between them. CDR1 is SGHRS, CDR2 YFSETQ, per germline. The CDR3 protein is CASSSPSIGRNEQYV. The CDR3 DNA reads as TGCGCCAGCAGCTCCCCCTCCATTGGACGGAACGAGCAGTACGTC.

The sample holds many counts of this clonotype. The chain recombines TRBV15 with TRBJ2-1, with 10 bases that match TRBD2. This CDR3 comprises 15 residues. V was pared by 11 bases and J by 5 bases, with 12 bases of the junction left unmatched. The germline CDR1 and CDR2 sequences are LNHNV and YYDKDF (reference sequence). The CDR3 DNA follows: TGTGCCGCAAGAGGGGGACTAGCGAGACACAATGAGCAGTTCTTC. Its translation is CAARGGLARHNEQFF. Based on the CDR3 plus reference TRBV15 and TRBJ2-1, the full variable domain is DAMVIQNPRYQVTQFGKPVTLSCSQTLNHNVMYWYQQKSSQAPKLLFHYYDKDFNNEADTPDNFQSRRPNTSFCFLDIRSPGLGDTAMYLCAARGGLARHNEQFFGPGTRLTVL.

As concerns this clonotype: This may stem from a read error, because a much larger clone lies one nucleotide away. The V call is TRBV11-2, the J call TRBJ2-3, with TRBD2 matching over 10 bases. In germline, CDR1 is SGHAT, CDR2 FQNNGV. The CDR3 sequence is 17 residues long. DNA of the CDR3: TGTGCCAGCAGCTTAGGGACACTAGCGGGACGCACAGATACGCTGTATTTT. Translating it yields CASSLGTLAGRTDTLYF.

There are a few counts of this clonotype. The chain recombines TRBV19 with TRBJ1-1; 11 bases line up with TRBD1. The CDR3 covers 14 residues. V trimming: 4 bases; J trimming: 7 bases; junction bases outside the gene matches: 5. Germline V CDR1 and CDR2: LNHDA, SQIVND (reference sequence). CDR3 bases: TGTGCCAGTAGTACGGACAGGGGGCAGGGTGAAGCTTTCTTT. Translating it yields CASSTDRGQGEAFF.

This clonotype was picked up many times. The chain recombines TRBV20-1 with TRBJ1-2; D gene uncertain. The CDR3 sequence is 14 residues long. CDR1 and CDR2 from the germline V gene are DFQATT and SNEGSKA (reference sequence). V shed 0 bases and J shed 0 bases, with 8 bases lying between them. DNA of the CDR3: TGCAGTGCTAGAGATCGTACATCTAACTATGGCTACACCTTC. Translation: CSARDRTSNYGYTF.

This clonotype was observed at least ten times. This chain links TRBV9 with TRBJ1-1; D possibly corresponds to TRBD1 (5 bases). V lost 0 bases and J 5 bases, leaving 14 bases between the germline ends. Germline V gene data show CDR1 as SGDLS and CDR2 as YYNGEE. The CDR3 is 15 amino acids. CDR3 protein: CASSVEGDEGTEAFF. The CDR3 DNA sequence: TGTGCCAGCAGCGTAGAAGGCGACGAGGGGACTGAAGCTTTCTTT. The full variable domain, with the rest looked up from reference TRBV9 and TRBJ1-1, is DSGVTQTPKHLITATGQRVTLRCSPRSGDLSVYWYQQSLDQGLQFLIQYYNGEERAKGNILERFSAQQFPDLHSELNLSSLELGDSALYFCASSVEGDEGTEAFFGQGTRLTVV.

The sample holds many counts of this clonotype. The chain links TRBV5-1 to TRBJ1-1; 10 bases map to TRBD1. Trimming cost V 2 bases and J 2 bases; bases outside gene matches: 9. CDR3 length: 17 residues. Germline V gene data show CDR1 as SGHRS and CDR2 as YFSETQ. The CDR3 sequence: CASSFLRGQGFNTEAFF. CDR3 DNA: TGCGCCAGCAGCTTCCTACGGGGACAGGGGTTTAACACTGAAGCTTTCTTT. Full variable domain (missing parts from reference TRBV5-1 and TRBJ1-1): KAGVTQTPRYLIKTRGQQVTLSCSPISGHRSVSWYQQTPGQGLQFLFEYFSETQRNKGNFPGRFSGRQFSNSRSEMNVSTLELGDSALYLCASSFLRGQGFNTEAFFGQGTRLTVV.

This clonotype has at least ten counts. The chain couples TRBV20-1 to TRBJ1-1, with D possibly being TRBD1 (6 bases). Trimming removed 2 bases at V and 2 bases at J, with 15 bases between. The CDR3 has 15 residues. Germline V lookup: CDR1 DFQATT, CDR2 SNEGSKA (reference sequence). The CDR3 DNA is TGCAGTGCTAGACGGGACACGGGCAGAAACACTGAAGCTTTCTTT. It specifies CSARRDTGRNTEAFF.

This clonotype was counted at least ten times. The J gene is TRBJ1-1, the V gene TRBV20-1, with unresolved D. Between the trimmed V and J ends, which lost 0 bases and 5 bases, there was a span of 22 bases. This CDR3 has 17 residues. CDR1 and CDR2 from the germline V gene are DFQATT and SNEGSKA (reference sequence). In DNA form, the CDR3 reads TGCAGTGCTAGAGATGAGGTTGTAGGGCACTCCCGTACTGAAGCTTTCTTT. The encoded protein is CSARDEVVGHSRTEAFF.

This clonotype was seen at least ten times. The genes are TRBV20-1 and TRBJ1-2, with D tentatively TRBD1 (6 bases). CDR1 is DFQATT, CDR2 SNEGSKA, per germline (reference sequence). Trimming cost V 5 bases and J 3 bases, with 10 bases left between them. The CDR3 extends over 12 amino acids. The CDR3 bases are TGCAGTGCTGTTACAGGGTACTATGGCTACACCTTC. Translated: CSAVTGYYGYTF.

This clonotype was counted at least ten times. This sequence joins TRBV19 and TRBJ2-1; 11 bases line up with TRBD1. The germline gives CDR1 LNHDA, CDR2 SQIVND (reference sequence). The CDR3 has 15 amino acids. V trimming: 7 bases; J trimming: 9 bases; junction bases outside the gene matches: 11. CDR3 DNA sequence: TGTGCCAGTAATCGACCCGGGACAGGGGGGATTGAGCAGTTCTTC. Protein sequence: CASNRPGTGGIEQFF.

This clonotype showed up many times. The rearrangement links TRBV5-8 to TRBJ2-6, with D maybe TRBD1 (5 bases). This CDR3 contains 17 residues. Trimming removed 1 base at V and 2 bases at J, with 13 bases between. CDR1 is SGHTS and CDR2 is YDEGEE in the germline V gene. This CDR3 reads CASSLRGQAAGANVLTF. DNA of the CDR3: TGTGCCAGCAGCTTGCGCGGACAAGCCGCTGGGGCCAACGTCCTGACTTTC.

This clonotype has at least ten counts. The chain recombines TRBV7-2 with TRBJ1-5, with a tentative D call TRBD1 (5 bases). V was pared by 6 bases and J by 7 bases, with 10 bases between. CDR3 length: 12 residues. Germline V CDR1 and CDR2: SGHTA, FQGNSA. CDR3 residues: CASSRRGQPQHF. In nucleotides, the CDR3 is TGTGCCAGCAGTCGTAGGGGCCAGCCCCAGCATTTT.

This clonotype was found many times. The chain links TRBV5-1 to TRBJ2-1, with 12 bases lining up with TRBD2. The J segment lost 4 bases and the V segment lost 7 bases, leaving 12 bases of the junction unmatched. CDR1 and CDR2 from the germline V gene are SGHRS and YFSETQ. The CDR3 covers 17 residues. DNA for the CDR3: TGCGCCAGCGCGGAGTATCGGACTAGCGGGGATTACAATGAGCAGTTCTTC. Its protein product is CASAEYRTSGDYNEQFF.

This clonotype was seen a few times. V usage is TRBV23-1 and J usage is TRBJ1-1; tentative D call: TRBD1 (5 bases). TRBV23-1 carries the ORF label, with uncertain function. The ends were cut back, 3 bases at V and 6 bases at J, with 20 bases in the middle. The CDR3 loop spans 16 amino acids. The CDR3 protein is CASSQRRDFQPPEAFF. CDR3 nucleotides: TGCGCCAGCAGTCAGCGAAGGGACTTCCAGCCGCCTGAAGCTTTCTTT.

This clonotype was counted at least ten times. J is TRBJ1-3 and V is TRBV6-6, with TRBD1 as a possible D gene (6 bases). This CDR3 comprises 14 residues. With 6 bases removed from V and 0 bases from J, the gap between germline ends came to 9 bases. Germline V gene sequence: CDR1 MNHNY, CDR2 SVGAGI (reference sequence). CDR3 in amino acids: CASRGQSSGNTIYF. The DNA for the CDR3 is TGTGCCAGCAGAGGACAGTCCTCTGGAAACACCATATATTTT.

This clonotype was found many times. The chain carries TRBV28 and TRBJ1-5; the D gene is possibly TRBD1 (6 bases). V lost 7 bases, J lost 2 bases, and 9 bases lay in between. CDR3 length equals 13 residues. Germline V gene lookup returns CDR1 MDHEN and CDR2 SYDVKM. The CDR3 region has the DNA TGTGCCAGCACTAGGGGGGGCAATCAGCCCCAGCATTTT. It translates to CASTRGGNQPQHF. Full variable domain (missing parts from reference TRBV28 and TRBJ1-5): DVKVTQSSRYLVKRTGEKVFLECVQDMDHENMFWYRQDPGLGLRLIYFSYDVKMKEKGDIPEGYSVSREKKERFSLILESASTNQTSMYLCASTRGGNQPQHFGDGTRLSIL.

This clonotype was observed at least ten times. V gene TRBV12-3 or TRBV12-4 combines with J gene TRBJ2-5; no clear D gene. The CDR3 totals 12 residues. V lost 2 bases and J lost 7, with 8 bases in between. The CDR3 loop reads CASSLQLGTQYF. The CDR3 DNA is TGTGCCAGCAGTTTACAGCTGGGGACCCAGTACTTC.

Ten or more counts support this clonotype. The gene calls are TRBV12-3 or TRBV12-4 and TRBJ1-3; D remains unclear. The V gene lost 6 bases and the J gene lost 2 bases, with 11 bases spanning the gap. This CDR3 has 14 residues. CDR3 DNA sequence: TGTGCCAGCAGAACCCTCGGGGCTGGAAACACCATATATTTT. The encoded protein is CASRTLGAGNTIYF.

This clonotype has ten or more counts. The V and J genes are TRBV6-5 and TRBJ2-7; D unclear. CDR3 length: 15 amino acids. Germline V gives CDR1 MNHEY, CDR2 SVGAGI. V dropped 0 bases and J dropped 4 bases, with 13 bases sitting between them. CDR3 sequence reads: CASSYSTLGSYEQYF. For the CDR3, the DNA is TGTGCCAGCAGTTACTCGACGTTAGGATCTTACGAGCAGTACTTC.

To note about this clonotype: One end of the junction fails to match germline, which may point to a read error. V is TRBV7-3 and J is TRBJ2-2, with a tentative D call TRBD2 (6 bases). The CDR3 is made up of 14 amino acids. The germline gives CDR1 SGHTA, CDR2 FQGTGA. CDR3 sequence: CASSRFQGPGGLFF. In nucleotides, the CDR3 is TGTGCCAGCAGCAGGTTCCAGGGTCCCGGGGGGCTGTTTTTT.

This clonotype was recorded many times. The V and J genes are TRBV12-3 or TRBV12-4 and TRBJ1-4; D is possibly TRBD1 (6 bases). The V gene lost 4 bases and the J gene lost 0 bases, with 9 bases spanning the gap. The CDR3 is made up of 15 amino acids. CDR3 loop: CASSWGHPTNEKLFF. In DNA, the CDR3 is TGTGCCAGCAGTTGGGGGCACCCAACTAATGAAAAACTGTTTTTT.

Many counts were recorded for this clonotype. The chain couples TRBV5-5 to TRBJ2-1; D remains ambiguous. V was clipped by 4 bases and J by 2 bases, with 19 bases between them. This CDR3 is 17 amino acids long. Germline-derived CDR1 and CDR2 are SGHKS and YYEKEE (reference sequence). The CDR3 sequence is CASSRPTYLPPYNEQFF. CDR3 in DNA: TGTGCCAGCAGCCGACCAACCTACTTGCCACCCTACAATGAGCAGTTCTTC.

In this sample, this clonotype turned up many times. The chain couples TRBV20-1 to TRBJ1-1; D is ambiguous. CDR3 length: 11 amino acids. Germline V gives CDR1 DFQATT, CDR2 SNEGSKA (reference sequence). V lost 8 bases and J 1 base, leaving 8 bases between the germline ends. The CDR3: CSTTPNTEAFF. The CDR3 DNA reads TGCAGTACTACACCGAACACTGAAGCTTTCTTT.

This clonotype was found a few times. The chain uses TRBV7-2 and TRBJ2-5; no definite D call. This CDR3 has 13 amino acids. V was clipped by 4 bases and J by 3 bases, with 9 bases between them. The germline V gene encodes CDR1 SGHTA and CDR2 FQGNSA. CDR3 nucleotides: TGTGCCAGCAGCTACTACGGTGAAGAGACCCAGTACTTC. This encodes CASSYYGEETQYF.

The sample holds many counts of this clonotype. In DNA form, the CDR3 reads TGTGCCAGCAGCTTAGTCAGGGGGCAGGGTTACGAGCAGTACTTC. This encodes CASSLVRGQGYEQYF. The chain links TRBV7-2 to TRBJ2-7, with 8 bases fitting TRBD1. In germline, CDR1 is SGHTA, CDR2 FQGNSA. There are 15 residues in the CDR3. V shed 1 base and J 4 bases; nucleotides not matched to a gene: 6.

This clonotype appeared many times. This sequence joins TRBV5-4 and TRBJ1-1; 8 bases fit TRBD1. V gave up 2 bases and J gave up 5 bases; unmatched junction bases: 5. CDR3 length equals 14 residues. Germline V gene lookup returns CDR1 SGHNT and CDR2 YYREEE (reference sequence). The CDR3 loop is CASSFSDRGTEAFF. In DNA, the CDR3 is TGTGCCAGCAGCTTCTCCGACAGGGGAACTGAAGCTTTCTTT.